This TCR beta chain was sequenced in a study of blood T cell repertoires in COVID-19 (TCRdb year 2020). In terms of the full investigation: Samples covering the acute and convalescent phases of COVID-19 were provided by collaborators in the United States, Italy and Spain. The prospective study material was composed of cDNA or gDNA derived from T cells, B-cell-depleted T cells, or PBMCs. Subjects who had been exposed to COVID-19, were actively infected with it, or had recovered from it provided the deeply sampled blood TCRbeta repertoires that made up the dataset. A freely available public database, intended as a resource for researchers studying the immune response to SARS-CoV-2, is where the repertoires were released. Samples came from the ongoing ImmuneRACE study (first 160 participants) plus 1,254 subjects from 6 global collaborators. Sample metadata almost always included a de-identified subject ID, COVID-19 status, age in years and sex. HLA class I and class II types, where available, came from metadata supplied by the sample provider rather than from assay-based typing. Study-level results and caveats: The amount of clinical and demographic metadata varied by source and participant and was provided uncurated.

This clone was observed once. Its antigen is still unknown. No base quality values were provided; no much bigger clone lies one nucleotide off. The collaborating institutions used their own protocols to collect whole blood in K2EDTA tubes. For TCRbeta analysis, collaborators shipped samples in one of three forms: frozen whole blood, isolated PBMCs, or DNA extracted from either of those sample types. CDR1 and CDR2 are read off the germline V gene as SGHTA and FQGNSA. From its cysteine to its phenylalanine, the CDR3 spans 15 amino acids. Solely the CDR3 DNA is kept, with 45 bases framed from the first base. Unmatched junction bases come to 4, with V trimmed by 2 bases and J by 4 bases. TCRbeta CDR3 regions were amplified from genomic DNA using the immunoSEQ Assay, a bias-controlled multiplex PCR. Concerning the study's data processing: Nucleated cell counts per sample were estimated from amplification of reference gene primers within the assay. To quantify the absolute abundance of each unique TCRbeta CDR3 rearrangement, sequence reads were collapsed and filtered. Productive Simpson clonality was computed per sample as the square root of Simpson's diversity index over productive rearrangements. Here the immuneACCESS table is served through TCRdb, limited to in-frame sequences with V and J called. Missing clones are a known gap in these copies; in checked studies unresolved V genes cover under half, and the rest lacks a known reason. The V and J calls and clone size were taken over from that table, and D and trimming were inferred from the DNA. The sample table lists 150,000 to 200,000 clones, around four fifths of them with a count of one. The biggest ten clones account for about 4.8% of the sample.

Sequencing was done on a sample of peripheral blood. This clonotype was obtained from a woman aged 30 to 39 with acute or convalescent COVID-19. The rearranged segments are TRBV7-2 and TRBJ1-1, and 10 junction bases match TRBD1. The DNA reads TGTGCCAGCAGCTTATGGGGACAGGGGACCACTGAAGCTTTCTTT. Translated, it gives CASSLWGQGTTEAFF.